These 27 T cell receptor beta chains share one sample of origin, sequenced in a study of blood T cell repertoires in COVID-19 (dated by TCRdb to the early 2020s). Library construction relied on the immunoSEQ multiplex PCR assay. TCRdb carries this immuneACCESS record with in-frame sequences only. Its versions omit some clonotypes, under half of them owing to an unresolved V gene in the studies checked, with the rest unexplained. This sample gives over 50,000 clones in total; around 77% of them show up just once. About a fifth of the sample belongs to the ten largest clones. The sample taken for sequencing was peripheral blood. Receptors originate from a man of 80 years or more with active or convalescent COVID-19.

The chain couples TRBV4-1 to TRBJ2-7; TRBD2 is a possible D gene (5 bases). This CDR3 has 18 amino acids. The germline CDR1 and CDR2 sequences are MGHRA and YSYEKL. V gave up 0 bases and J gave up 7 bases, with 25 bases separating them. CDR3 protein: CASSQDRVRGRLNNEQYF. CDR3 coding DNA: TGCGCCAGCAGCCAAGATAGAGTCCGAGGGCGGTTGAATAATGAGCAGTACTTC.

This clone was recorded only once. The rearrangement links TRBV30 to TRBJ2-1; 8 bases line up with TRBD2. Germline V CDR1 and CDR2: GTSNPN, SVGIG (reference sequence). V was clipped by 3 bases and J by 7 bases; unmatched bases: 11. The CDR3 has 15 amino acids. The DNA for the CDR3 is TGTGCCTGGAGGCCCGCCCCGGGAGGGGGGAATGAGCAGTTCTTC. Amino acids: CAWRPAPGGGNEQFF. Full variable domain (remainder filled in from reference TRBV30 and TRBJ2-1): SQTIHQWPATLVQPVGSPLSLECTVEGTSNPNLYWYRQAAGRGLQLLFYSVGIGQISSEVPQNLSASRPQDRQFILSSKKLLLSDSGFYLCAWRPAPGGGNEQFFGPGTRLTVL.

This clone was seen a handful of times. This rearrangement joins TRBV28 to TRBJ1-2, with D tentatively TRBD1 (5 bases). Trimming removed 5 bases at V and 6 bases at J, with 13 bases between. Germline values: CDR1 MDHEN, CDR2 SYDVKM. This CDR3 comprises 13 residues. CDR3 loop: CASSTRQRDGYTF. In nucleotides, the CDR3 is TGTGCCAGCAGTACACGACAGCGTGATGGCTACACCTTC.

V and J are TRBV5-6 and TRBJ1-5; 8 nucleotides match TRBD1. The CDR3 has 14 residues. Trimming took 2 bases from V and 6 from J; bases not matched to a gene: 4. Germline V lookup: CDR1 SGHDT, CDR2 YYEEEE. CDR3 sequence: CASSFTGGIQPQHF. The CDR3 DNA reads as TGTGCCAGCAGCTTTACAGGGGGGATTCAGCCCCAGCATTTT. Variable domain in full (rest from reference TRBV5-6 and TRBJ1-5): DAGVTQSPTHLIKTRGQQVTLRCSPKSGHDTVSWYQQALGQGPQFIFQYYEEEERQRGNFPDRFSGHQFPNYSSELNVNALLLGDSALYLCASSFTGGIQPQHFGDGTRLSIL.

Only one count was recorded for this clone. This chain uses TRBV6-4 with TRBJ1-2; D is perhaps TRBD1 (5 bases). The CDR3 length is 13 residues. V was pared by 6 bases and J by 4 bases, with 12 bases between. Germline CDR1 is MRHNA and CDR2 is SNTAGT. CDR3 sequence (DNA): TGTGCCAGCAGCCCTAGTGGGGCCTATGGCTACACCTTC. This encodes CASSPSGAYGYTF.

This clone was picked up a small number of times. The chain joins TRBV11-2 to TRBJ1-2; 9 bases align to TRBD1. In germline, CDR1 is SGHAT, CDR2 FQNNGV. V lost 5 bases, J lost 7 bases, and 11 bases stayed unmatched. The CDR3 totals 15 residues. The DNA of the CDR3 is TGTGCCAGCAGCACCGGTGGTACAGGGGGCTTTGGCTACACCTTC. As protein: CASSTGGTGGFGYTF.

The chain employs TRBV5-5 and TRBJ1-2; the match to TRBD1 covers 7 bases. The germline V gene has CDR1 SGHKS and CDR2 YYEKEE (reference sequence). The CDR3 runs to 14 residues. V lost 1 base to trimming and J lost 4 bases; unmatched junction nucleotides: 4. The CDR3: CASSLLGGAYGYTF. The CDR3, as DNA: TGTGCCAGCAGCTTGTTAGGGGGCGCCTATGGCTACACCTTC.

The J gene is TRBJ2-7, the V gene TRBV7-2; 13 bases are shared with TRBD2. This CDR3 has 19 residues. Per germline, CDR1 SGHTA and CDR2 FQGNSA. Trimming cost V 1 base and J 3 bases; bases outside gene matches: 12. This CDR3 reads CASSLVAPGLAGPVYEQYF. DNA for the CDR3: TGTGCCAGCAGCTTAGTGGCGCCGGGACTAGCGGGACCGGTCTACGAGCAGTACTTC.

A few counts support this clone. The genes are TRBV6-5 and TRBJ1-1, with D unclear. The V gene lost 6 bases and the J gene lost 1 base, with 15 bases spanning the gap. Per germline, CDR1 MNHEY and CDR2 SVGAGI. The CDR3 has 15 residues. As DNA, the CDR3 is TGTGCCAGCAGAAACACCGGAACTACGAACACTGAAGCTTTCTTT. Translation gives CASRNTGTTNTEAFF.

The chain joins TRBV6-5 to TRBJ2-2; 7 bases line up with TRBD1. CDR1 is MNHEY and CDR2 is SVGAGI in the germline V gene. The V segment lost 9 bases and the J segment 4 bases; nucleotides outside the gene matches: 11. This CDR3 is 15 amino acids long. DNA for the CDR3: TGTGCCAGTATCAGGACAGGAAGGGCCACCGGGGAGCTGTTTTTT. Translation gives CASIRTGRATGELFF.

The chain couples TRBV3-1 (or the pseudogene TRBV3-2) to TRBJ2-1, with 16 bases aligning to TRBD2. CDR3 length equals 19 residues. The V gene end was trimmed by 3 bases and the J gene end by 12 bases; junction bases not matched to a gene: 17. Per germline, CDR1 LGHDT and CDR2 YNNKEL (reference sequence). The CDR3, as DNA: TGTGCCAGCAGCCAGGGGACTAGCGGGGGGGCACCAACCCGTAAGGGGCAGTTCTTC. Its translation: CASSQGTSGGAPTRKGQFF.

Here the CDR3 reads CASSHGTSGMYEQYF. DNA for the CDR3: TGTGCCAGCAGCCACGGGACTAGCGGTATGTACGAGCAGTACTTC. V gene TRBV3-1 (or the pseudogene TRBV3-2) combines with J gene TRBJ2-7; 11 bases line up with TRBD2. In germline, CDR1 is LGHDT, CDR2 YNNKEL (reference sequence). V dropped 3 bases and J dropped 4; count of bases not matched to a gene: 5. The CDR3 spans 15 residues.

The chain carries TRBV10-3 and TRBJ1-2; 7 bases are shared with TRBD1. The CDR3 has 13 residues. CDR1 is ENHRY, CDR2 SYGVKD, per germline. V dropped 10 bases and J dropped 4; count of bases not matched to a gene: 9. As DNA, the CDR3 is TGTGCCAGCCGAGGGGGCGCGAGCTATGGCTACACCTTC. Translation gives CASRGGASYGYTF.

The chain employs TRBV28 and TRBJ2-7; D is possibly TRBD2 (5 bases). The CDR3 contains 14 residues. In germline, CDR1 is MDHEN, CDR2 SYDVKM. V was shortened by 9 bases and J by 7 bases, with 22 bases between the two germline ends. CDR3 coding DNA: TGTGCCAGTCTACCCTCACTAGGAGCCGGGGAGCAGTACTTC. Encoded protein: CASLPSLGAGEQYF.

V and J are TRBV5-1 and TRBJ1-1; maybe TRBD1 (6 bases). The CDR3 consists of 13 residues. The V gene's germline CDR1 is SGHRS and CDR2 YFSETQ. The V end lost 2 bases, the J end lost 3 bases, and 8 bases lay between the germline ends. CDR3 DNA sequence: TGCGCCAGCAGCTTACCAGGGGACACTGAAGCTTTCTTT. Residues: CASSLPGDTEAFF.

The rearrangement joins TRBV27 to TRBJ2-1; 8 bases fit TRBD2. CDR3 length: 14 residues. Germline V gene lookup returns CDR1 MNHEY and CDR2 SMNVEV (reference sequence). The V segment lost 5 bases and the J segment 5 bases; nucleotides outside the gene matches: 5. The CDR3 protein is CASSSGGSNNEQFF. The CDR3 coding sequence is TGTGCCAGCAGTAGCGGGGGTAGTAACAATGAGCAGTTCTTC.

The genes are TRBV7-6 and TRBJ2-7; 10 bases line up with TRBD2. With V trimmed by 5 bases and J by 2 bases, 9 bases remained unmatched. CDR3 length equals 16 residues. Germline CDR1 is SGHVS and CDR2 is FNYEAQ. In nucleotides, the CDR3 is TGTGCCAGCAGCGCAAGCGGGGGGGCCTCCACCTACGAGCAGTACTTC. It yields the protein CASSASGGASTYEQYF.

CDR3 sequence reads: CASSQEQGYEQYF. The DNA for the CDR3 is TGTGCCAGCAGCCAAGAACAGGGATACGAGCAGTACTTC. This rearrangement joins TRBV4-2 to TRBJ2-7; possibly TRBD1 for D (6 bases). Trimming removed 0 bases from V and 4 bases from J, with 7 bases in between. This CDR3 has 13 residues. Germline V gene sequence: CDR1 LGHNA, CDR2 YNFKEQ.

The chain couples TRBV30 to TRBJ2-5; 13 nucleotides match TRBD2. The CDR3 loop spans 15 amino acids. Germline CDR1 is GTSNPN and CDR2 is SVGIG (reference sequence). V gave up 1 base and J gave up 2 bases; unmatched junction bases: 1. CDR3 region: CAWSAGLAGQETQYF. CDR3 nucleotides: TGTGCCTGGAGTGCGGGACTAGCGGGACAAGAGACCCAGTACTTC. Full variable domain (missing parts from reference TRBV30 and TRBJ2-5): SQTIHQWPATLVQPVGSPLSLECTVEGTSNPNLYWYRQAAGRGLQLLFYSVGIGQISSEVPQNLSASRPQDRQFILSSKKLLLSDSGFYLCAWSAGLAGQETQYFGPGTRLLVL.

The chain is built from TRBV7-9 and TRBJ2-7; 7 bases line up with TRBD2. Germline values: CDR1 SEHNR, CDR2 FQNEAQ (reference sequence). There are 12 residues in the CDR3. CDR3 coding DNA: TGTGCCAGCAGCCGACGTGGGAGGGAACTGGGAGTC. It encodes CASSRRGRELGV.

The V gene is TRBV19, the J gene TRBJ1-1, with 8 positions matching TRBD1. This CDR3 spans 14 amino acids. Trimming removed 4 bases from V and 2 bases from J; junction bases left unmatched: 3. Germline values: CDR1 LNHDA, CDR2 SQIVND (reference sequence). CDR3 in amino acids: CASSKQGDNTEAFF. CDR3 coding DNA: TGTGCCAGTAGTAAACAGGGGGATAACACTGAAGCTTTCTTT.

The chain combines TRBV6-6 with TRBJ2-2, with 9 bases aligning to TRBD1. Trimming at V came to 7 bases and at J to 3 bases, leaving 3 bases not matched to a gene. The CDR3 is made up of 14 amino acids. Germline V gene lookup returns CDR1 MNHNY and CDR2 SVGAGI (reference sequence). The chain's CDR3 is CASKTGGDTGELFF. The CDR3 nucleotides are TGTGCCAGCAAAACAGGGGGCGACACCGGGGAGCTGTTTTTT.

This chain connects TRBV6-5 to TRBJ2-2; 9 positions match TRBD2. The V gene's germline CDR1 is MNHEY and CDR2 SVGAGI. The CDR3 runs 15 residues. V lost 10 bases, J lost 0 bases, and 6 bases stayed unmatched. The CDR3 loop reads CATKTSGANTGELFF. CDR3 nucleotide sequence: TGTGCCACGAAGACTAGCGGCGCGAACACCGGGGAGCTGTTTTTT.

The chain combines TRBV4-3 with TRBJ2-2; no clear D gene. Germline V gene lookup returns CDR1 LGHNA and CDR2 YSLEER. Trimming took 6 bases from V and 1 from J, leaving 12 bases between them. The CDR3 has 15 residues. CDR3 sequence reads: CASRDKLGNTGELFF. CDR3 coding DNA: TGCGCCAGCAGAGACAAATTGGGGAACACCGGGGAGCTGTTTTTT.

This chain uses TRBV5-1 with TRBJ1-2; no definite D call. This CDR3 comprises 16 residues. Trimming removed 0 bases at V and 0 bases at J, with 12 bases between. From germline, CDR1 is SGHRS and CDR2 YFSETQ. The chain's CDR3 is CASSLAEGLANYGYTF. The CDR3 DNA follows: TGCGCCAGCAGCTTGGCGGAGGGCCTAGCTAACTATGGCTACACCTTC.

This clone was found once. The J gene is TRBJ1-5, the V gene TRBV30, with D tentatively TRBD1 (6 bases). The germline V gene encodes CDR1 GTSNPN and CDR2 SVGIG (reference sequence). Trimming took 2 bases from V and 7 from J, leaving 18 bases between them. The length of the CDR3 is 15 residues. The CDR3 loop reads CAWSLQGRGWQPQHF. The DNA for the CDR3 is TGTGCCTGGAGTTTACAGGGAAGAGGATGGCAGCCCCAGCATTTT.

J is TRBJ1-5 and V is TRBV29-1; 10 bases fit TRBD1. The length of the CDR3 is 15 residues. Germline CDR1 and CDR2: SQVTM and ANQGSEA. Trimming took 6 bases from V and 6 from J; bases not matched to a gene: 11. The CDR3 bases are TGCAGCGTCTCGCCGGGACAGGGGATAAGTCAGCCCCAGCATTTT. This gives the protein CSVSPGQGISQPQHF. Full variable domain (remainder filled in from reference TRBV29-1 and TRBJ1-5): SAVISQKPSRDICQRGTSLTIQCQVDSQVTMMFWYRQQPGQSLTLIATANQGSEATYESGFVIDKFPISRPNLTFSTLTVSNMSPEDSSIYLCSVSPGQGISQPQHFGDGTRLSIL.